The next 6 T cell receptor beta chains were all read from a single sample in a study of CDR3 diversity in severe acne. TCRdb re-derived calls from the PCR reads in MiXCR, one entry per CDR3 protein. This table has 79,000 or so distinct CDR3 sequences, around 47% appearing once. Sequenced material: blood. These receptors were collected from a male donor with severe acne vulgaris.

This chain connects TRBV10-2 to TRBJ1-2; a possible D gene is TRBD1 (5 bases). V shed 0 bases and J shed 6 bases, with 11 bases lying between them. Germline assignment: CDR1 WSHSY and CDR2 SAAADI. CDR3 length: 14 residues. The CDR3 bases are TGCGCCAGCAGTGAGTCGGGGGAAGGCCATGGCTACACCTTC. Residues: CASSESGEGHGYTF.

This clonotype was recorded many times. CDR3 DNA sequence: TGCAGTGCTAGGGGACACCCAGCCTGGGAGACCCAGTACTTC. It codes for CSARGHPAWETQYF. The rearrangement uses TRBV20-1 and TRBJ2-5; possibly TRBD1 for D (6 bases). The CDR3 runs to 14 residues. Trimming pared 3 bases from V and 5 bases from J, leaving 16 bases between. The germline gives CDR1 DFQATT, CDR2 SNEGSKA (reference sequence).

In its sample, this clonotype was seen a few times. V gene TRBV11-3 combines with J gene TRBJ2-7; 9 bases map to TRBD1. Germline V lookup: CDR1 SGHNT, CDR2 YENEEA. This CDR3 comprises 14 residues. The trim removed 5 bases at V and 2 bases at J, leaving 4 bases unmatched. CDR3 in amino acids: CASSPRQGAYEQYF. The CDR3 DNA is TGTGCCAGCAGCCCCCGACAGGGGGCCTACGAGCAGTACTTC.

The chain recombines TRBV29-1 with TRBJ2-7; no definite D call. Germline V gene sequence: CDR1 SQVTM, CDR2 ANQGSEA. The V gene lost 4 bases and the J gene lost 3 bases, with 10 bases spanning the gap. This CDR3 is built from 12 residues. CDR3 nucleotides: TGCAGCGTTGTCCGGAGTGGCTACGAGCAGTACTTC. It encodes CSVVRSGYEQYF.

With regard to this clonotype: This could be a read error, since a much larger clone is one nucleotide away. V is TRBV7-9 and J is TRBJ2-7; 7 bases match TRBD1. This CDR3 contains 16 residues. Germline V lookup: CDR1 SEHNR, CDR2 FQNEAQ (reference sequence). Trimming took 5 bases from V and 3 from J; bases not matched to a gene: 13. The chain's CDR3 is CASSQDRRAGGYEQYF. Written as DNA, the CDR3 is TGTGCCAGCAGCCAAGATCGACGGGCAGGGGGCTACGAGCAGTACTTC.

This clonotype was recorded many times. The chain has TRBV4-2 and TRBJ2-5; D unresolved. Germline V gene sequence: CDR1 LGHNA, CDR2 YNFKEQ. This CDR3 comprises 15 residues. V was trimmed by 4 bases and J by 1 base, leaving 13 bases between them. CDR3 DNA sequence: TGTGCCAGCAGCCTAGAGGCTGGGATCCAAGAGACCCAGTACTTC. Translation gives CASSLEAGIQETQYF.